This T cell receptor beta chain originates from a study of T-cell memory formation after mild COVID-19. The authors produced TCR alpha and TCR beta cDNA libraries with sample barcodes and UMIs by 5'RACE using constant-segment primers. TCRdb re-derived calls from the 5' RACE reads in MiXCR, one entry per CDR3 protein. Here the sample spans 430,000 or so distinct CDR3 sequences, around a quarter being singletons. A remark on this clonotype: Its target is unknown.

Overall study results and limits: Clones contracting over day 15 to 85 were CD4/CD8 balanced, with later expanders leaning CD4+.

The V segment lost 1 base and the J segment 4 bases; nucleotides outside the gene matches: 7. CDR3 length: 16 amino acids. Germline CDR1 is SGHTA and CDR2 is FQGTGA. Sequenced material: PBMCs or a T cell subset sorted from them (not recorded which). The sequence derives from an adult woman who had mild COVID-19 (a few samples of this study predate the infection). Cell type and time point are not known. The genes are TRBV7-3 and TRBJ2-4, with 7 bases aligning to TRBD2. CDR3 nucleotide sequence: TGTGCCAGCAGCTTAAAGGCCCGGGACTATAAAAACATTCAGTACTTC. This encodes CASSLKARDYKNIQYF.